Listed below are T cell receptor beta chains from one sample, sequenced in a study of T cells in Graves' hyperthyroidism and ophthalmopathy. TCRdb reanalysed the multiplex PCR reads using MiXCR and keeps one entry per CDR3 protein. This table has about 300,000 distinct CDR3 sequences, roughly 19% appearing once. The specimen was blood. The source of these receptors is a man aged 45-60 years with Graves' ophthalmopathy. Each CDR3 is given with its conserved first and last residue. The D gene is left open where the match is weak. Where a row states a size, it is once, few, many or the class of an expanded clone; other rows omit it.

cdr3_nt cdr3_aa j_call cdr3_length d_call clone_size v_call
TGTGCCAGCAGCTCTGAGTCCAGAAACTATGGCTACACCTTC CASSSESRNYGYTF TRBJ1-2 14 NA NA TRBV5-5
TGTGCCAGCAGCTTAGAGGTCATCGGACCCACTAAAAAGGAGCAGTTCTTC CASSLEVIGPTKKEQFF TRBJ2-1 17 NA many TRBV11-2
TGTGCCAGCAGTGAGGCTCTCGAGGGGGTGGGCGAGCAGTACTTC CASSEALEGVGEQYF TRBJ2-7 15 NA many TRBV2
TGTGCCAGCAGCCCGCTAGGGACTAGCGGGAGAAATGAGCAGTTCTTC CASSPLGTSGRNEQFF TRBJ2-1 16 TRBD2 many TRBV5-6
TGTGCCAGCAGTTTAGAGCCACGGGCCAACGTCCTGACTTTC CASSLEPRANVLTF TRBJ2-6 14 NA once TRBV27
TGTGTCAGCAGCTTAGAGAGGGAGGGGAACAATGAGCAGTTCTTC CVSSLEREGNNEQFF TRBJ2-1 15 TRBD2 NA TRBV11-2
TGTGCCAGCAGCGTGGGGGCTGTAGCTGGAAACACCATATATTTT CASSVGAVAGNTIYF TRBJ1-3 15 NA NA TRBV2
TGTGCCAGCAGCCAGGTTAGCGGGGGGTCCTACAATGAGCAGTTCTTC CASSQVSGGSYNEQFF TRBJ2-1 16 TRBD2 many TRBV3-1
TGTGCCAGCAGTCGGTTAGCGGGATCCGGTGAGACCCAGTACTTC CASSRLAGSGETQYF TRBJ2-5 15 TRBD2 many TRBV3-1
TGTGCCAGCAGTTACCCTTCGGGACAGGGGGCCTTAAATCAGCCCCAGCATTTT CASSYPSGQGALNQPQHF TRBJ1-5 18 TRBD1 many TRBV28
TGTGCCACCCAGACAGGGTCCGGTCGTAATGAGCAGTTCTTC CATQTGSGRNEQFF TRBJ2-1 14 TRBD1 many TRBV2
TGTGCCAGCACTAGGGTGGGGGCGGGAACGATACAGCCCCAGCATTTT CASTRVGAGTIQPQHF TRBJ1-5 16 NA few TRBV28
TGTGCCAGCAGTGAAGCGGGGGGGACTAGCGAACAAGAGACCCAGTACTTC CASSEAGGTSEQETQYF TRBJ2-5 17 TRBD2 many TRBV2
TGTGCCAGCAGTGAAGTTGGTTGGAGCTCCTACGAGCAGTACTTC CASSEVGWSSYEQYF TRBJ2-7 15 NA many TRBV2
TGTGCCAGCAGATCCACAGGAAGCTCTGGAAACACCATATATTTT CASRSTGSSGNTIYF TRBJ1-3 15 NA few TRBV28
TGTGCCAGCAGCCAAACCCCTGACAGTACCTACGAGCAGTACTTC CASSQTPDSTYEQYF TRBJ2-7 15 NA many TRBV3-1
TGTGCCAGCAGTGAGGCGACGGGTGCGAATGAAAAACTGTTTTTT CASSEATGANEKLFF TRBJ1-4 15 NA NA TRBV6-1
TGCGCCAGCAGCTTGTGGTCGGCTAACTATGGCTACACCTTC CASSLWSANYGYTF TRBJ1-2 14 NA many TRBV5-1
TGCGCCAGCAGCCCGGACAGGGGGCTGATCAAAAACATTCAGTACTTC CASSPDRGLIKNIQYF TRBJ2-4 16 TRBD1 many TRBV5-1
TGTGCTAGTGGTGTCGACACGGGACGCACAGATACGCAGTATTTT CASGVDTGRTDTQYF TRBJ2-3 15 NA few TRBV12-5